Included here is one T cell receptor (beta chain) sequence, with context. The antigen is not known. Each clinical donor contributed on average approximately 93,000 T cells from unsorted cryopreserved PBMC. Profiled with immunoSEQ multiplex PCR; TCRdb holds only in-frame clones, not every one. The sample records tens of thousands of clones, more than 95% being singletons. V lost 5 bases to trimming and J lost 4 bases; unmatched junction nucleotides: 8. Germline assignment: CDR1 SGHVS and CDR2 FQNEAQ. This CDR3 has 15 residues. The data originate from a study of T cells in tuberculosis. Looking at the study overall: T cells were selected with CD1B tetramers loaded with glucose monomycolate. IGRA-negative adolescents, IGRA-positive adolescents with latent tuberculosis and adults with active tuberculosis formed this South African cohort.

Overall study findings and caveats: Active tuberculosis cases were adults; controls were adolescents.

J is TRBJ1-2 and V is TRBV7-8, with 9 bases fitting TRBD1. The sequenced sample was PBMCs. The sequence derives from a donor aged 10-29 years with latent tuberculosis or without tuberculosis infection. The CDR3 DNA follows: TGTGCCAGCAGCCGGGACAGGGTAGCGGTCTATGGCTACACCTTC. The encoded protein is CASSRDRVAVYGYTF.